This TCR beta chain was observed in a study of cytotoxic CD8 clonotypes in ibrutinib-treated CLL (dated by TCRdb to the early 2020s). With respect to the entire study: The cohort included some 14 treatment-naive and ten to twelve relapsed/refractory patients; 17 to 18 were IGHV unmutated. Partial responses were observed in about 24 patients and complete responses in 2; after a median follow-up of around 68 months, remission was maintained in around 14 patients and progression was observed in approximately 12. Samples at response were collected after a median of around twelve months of treatment, with a range of about 6 to 40 months. On average, each sample had some 250,000 productive templates and 96,000 or so productive rearrangements. Longitudinal samples were available for about 30% of the roughly 86 trial participants. Cryopreserved peripheral blood mononuclear cells were obtained before treatment, at response, and at either sustained remission or disease progression. Patients were still on ibrutinib when every remission and progressive disease sample was collected.

In the paper's terms, the time point label means: approximately 25 months on ibrutinib. For TCR beta library preparation, approximately 1.9 micrograms of genomic DNA was extracted from cryopreserved PBMCs. High-throughput TCR beta sequencing was performed on longitudinal blood samples from CLL patients receiving ibrutinib monotherapy. Patients were enrolled in a phase 2 open-label single-center ibrutinib monotherapy trial. The CDR3, from cysteine to phenylalanine, totals 14 residues. The only DNA kept is the CDR3, 42 bases in frame from the first base. Between the V and J ends, shortened by 3 bases and 2 bases respectively, the junction contains 11 bases. Taken from the germline V gene, the CDR1 and CDR2 loops are KGHSH and LQKENI. Broader findings and caveats from the paper: Sustained-remission and progressing patients did not have matched sampling times, and lymph node repertoires were not examined. Public clonotypes were rare and either shrank or stayed stable during treatment, and the rise in clonality at ibrutinib response reflected expansion of private clonotypes. Baseline clonality was found to be higher than that of age-matched healthy donors and was strongly correlated with circulating CD8+ T-cell counts. An increase in clonality was observed at ibrutinib response, with clonality remaining stable during sustained remission and falling back toward baseline at progression.

On this clone: Its antigen remains undetermined. It has no much larger one-base neighbor in the sample; base qualities were not kept.

On a MiSeq, deep resolution sequencing aimed for a depth between 1 in 1 million and 1 in 200,000 T cells, with each clonotype covered about 9.9x on average. TCR beta libraries were generated with the immunoSEQ hsTCRB Kit. The original methods were these. The data were analyzed with ImmunoSEQ Analyzer and ImmunoSEQ Data Assistant, and V, D and J gene assignments followed IMGT definitions. Clonality, which ranges from 0 to 1, was calculated by subtracting the normalized Shannon entropy of productive rearrangement frequencies from one. Public clonotype analysis was restricted to overrepresented clonotypes comprising at least 0.05% of each patient's repertoire. Some twelve repertoires from age-matched healthy donors, obtained from immuneACCESS, served as clonality controls. This immuneACCESS table, as held by TCRdb, lists in-frame sequences with V and J called but not all clones. Of the missing ones, under half trace to an unresolved V gene in checked studies; the others have no known cause. D and trimming come from the DNA, and the V and J calls and clone size come from that table. This sample comprises some 92,000 clones, around 77% of them detected only once. The ten largest clones capture just under 25% of the sample.

The TCR originated in a human donor with chronic lymphocytic leukemia. The chain links TRBV18 with TRBJ2-7; D gene: possibly TRBD1, on 5 matching bases. The sample here was PBMCs, taken after 24 months of ibrutinib treatment. The encoded CDR3 is CASSPQGQAYEQYF. The DNA is TGTGCCAGCTCACCCCAAGGACAAGCCTACGAGCAGTACTTC.